A selection of T cell receptor beta chains follows, all from one sample in a study of a mutant IDH1 vaccine in newly diagnosed glioma. TCRdb's table, derived via immunoSEQ multiplex PCR, lists solely in-frame clones and lacks some. The sample shows 75,000 to 95,000 clones, over 85% of them seen only once. Their recognized antigens are unknown. The sample in question was PBMCs, obtained from a glioma patient whose treatment included an IDH1 peptide vaccine. Source of these receptors: a woman aged 45-60 years with glioma. Both conserved end residues are part of each CDR3. The size field is filled for only some rows; it gives once, few, many or a size class.

>TRBJ2-2|TRBV11-2|NA
CASSLVPGGELFF
>TRBJ1-4|TRBV28|NA
CASTVLQGTREKLFF
>TRBJ2-7|TRBV2|NA
CASSDGRSYEQYF
>TRBJ2-7|TRBV6-6|NA
CASTPPGVGRYEQYF
>TRBJ1-1|TRBV28|NA
CASTNRAETEAFF
>TRBJ2-3|TRBV28|NA
CASSRLAGMADTQYF
>TRBJ2-7|TRBV7-8|NA
CASSLEGGALYEQYF
>TRBJ1-1|TRBV2|few
CASTKKFGGEAFF
>TRBJ2-1|TRBV28|once
CASRGRTSVHNEQFF
>TRBJ2-5|TRBV7-7|NA
CASSLGQGRQETQYF
>TRBJ1-2|TRBV27|once
CASSLLSTGAGLRYTF
>TRBJ2-3|TRBV15|NA
CATSQSTDTQYF
>TRBJ1-5|TRBV28|NA
CASSPPDIISNQPQHF
>TRBJ1-2|TRBV19|NA
CASRPAGQGNYGYTF
>TRBJ1-3|TRBV6-1|NA
CASTVGNGNTIYF
>TRBJ2-1|TRBV6-5|few
CASSLTGSSYNEQFF
>TRBJ2-2|TRBV5-6|NA
CASSVAGELFF
>TRBJ1-6|TRBV19|NA
CASSAKMTSYNSPLHF
>TRBJ1-2|TRBV14|once
CASSQQQGGPFYGYTF
>TRBJ1-5|TRBV6-6|NA
CATDWAIPSTQPQHF
>TRBJ1-5|TRBV18|NA
CASSQGAGQPQHF
>TRBJ1-1|TRBV30|NA
CAWSGGALNTEAFF
>TRBJ2-1|TRBV7-3|once
CASSRDYRNEQFF
>TRBJ1-1|TRBV6-5|NA
CASSYSRAGTEAFF
>TRBJ2-3|TRBV19|NA
CASSVFGQGTDTQYF
>TRBJ2-5|TRBV19|NA
CASSIDRAYSPETQYF
>TRBJ1-6|TRBV6-6|NA
CASTHSARRGSPLHF
>TRBJ1-1|TRBV7-9|NA
CASSRRNTEAFF
>TRBJ1-5|TRBV6-5|NA
CASSTREGNQPQHF
>TRBJ1-2|TRBV28|NA
CASSLNKGGYTF
>TRBJ2-2|TRBV5-1|NA
CASSSGQGEIGELFF
>TRBJ1-5|TRBV4-1|few
CASSQSRDNGQPQHF
>TRBJ2-1|TRBV4-1|NA
CASSQDLAFTGNEQFF